This T cell receptor (beta chain) was identified in a study of OX40 agonist ivuxolimab in advanced cancers. Study overall: Previous treatment with anti-PD-1, anti-PD-L1 or anti-CTLA-4 therapy was allowed; 40% had received some.

CDR1 is MNHNS and CDR2 is SASEGT in the germline V gene. The V and J ends lost 0 bases and 6 bases respectively, with 12 bases between them. This CDR3 has 15 amino acids. Systemic immunosuppression or autoimmune disease history was grounds to exclude patients. Sequencing was performed with immunoSEQ multiplex PCR; in TCRdb, only in-frame clones are kept and a portion is missing. The table lists approximately 52,000 clones, around four fifths of them singletons. This TCR derives from an adult with an advanced solid tumor such as melanoma, head and neck, liver or kidney cancer. The gene calls are TRBV6-1 and TRBJ1-5; weak D call: TRBD1 (5 bases). Sequencing used CD4+ or CD8+ T cells sorted from blood, obtained in a trial of the OX40 agonist ivuxolimab. In DNA, the CDR3 is TGTGCCAGCAGTGAAGCCCACGGGGGAGGTCAGCCCCAGCATTTT. Its translation: CASSEAHGGGQPQHF.